These 23 T cell receptor beta chains came from one sample sequenced in a study of control samples from healthy donors and cancer patients. Using immunoSEQ multiplex PCR, the repertoire was profiled, and TCRdb retains in-frame clones only, with some absent. The sample contains tens of thousands of clones, roughly 90% of which appear only once. Input material: PBMCs. The receptors were sampled from a woman aged 60-75 years with head and neck cancer.

The CDR3 nucleotides are TGTGCCAGCAGCTTGGGGAACAGCTACGAGCAGTACTTC. As protein: CASSLGNSYEQYF. This rearrangement joins TRBV5-6 to TRBJ2-7; D is undetermined. This CDR3 is built from 13 residues. Looked up from germline, CDR1 is SGHDT and CDR2 is YYEEEE. Trimming took off 0 bases at V and 3 bases at J, with 7 bases between the two ends. The variable domain in full, with the rest retrieved from reference TRBV5-6 and TRBJ2-7, is DAGVTQSPTHLIKTRGQQVTLRCSPKSGHDTVSWYQQALGQGPQFIFQYYEEEERQRGNFPDRFSGHQFPNYSSELNVNALLLGDSALYLCASSLGNSYEQYFGPGTRLTVT.

J is TRBJ2-1 and V is TRBV29-1; 8 bases line up with TRBD1. Germline V gene lookup returns CDR1 SQVTM and CDR2 ANQGSEA. The CDR3 has 13 amino acids. The trim removed 7 bases at V and 6 bases at J, leaving 8 bases unmatched. CDR3: CSGGQGASNEQFF. The CDR3 nucleotides read TGCAGCGGGGGGCAGGGGGCTAGCAATGAGCAGTTCTTC.

V is TRBV2 and J is TRBJ1-4; 7 bases line up with TRBD1. Germline lookup yields CDR1 SNHLY and CDR2 FYNNEI. The CDR3 covers 15 residues. J lost 3 bases, V lost 6 bases, and 7 bases had no gene match. CDR3 coding DNA: TGTGCCAGCAGGCCTAGACAGGGTTCTAATGAAAAACTGTTTTTT. It yields the protein CASRPRQGSNEKLFF. The full variable domain, in which reference TRBV2 and TRBJ1-4 provide the parts outside the CDR3, is EPEVTQTPSHQVTQMGQEVILRCVPISNHLYFYWYRQILGQKVEFLVSFYNNEISEKSEIFDDQFSVERPDGSNFTLKIRSTKLEDSAMYFCASRPRQGSNEKLFFGSGTQLSVL.

The chain uses TRBV6-2 or TRBV6-3 and TRBJ1-5; possible D gene TRBD1, 6 bases. Germline V gene lookup returns CDR1 MNHEY and CDR2 SVGEGT. Trimming cost V 5 bases and J 5 bases, with 16 bases left between them. This CDR3 has 15 residues. CDR3 DNA: TGTGCCAGCAGTGGGGCCGAGACAGGAGATCAGCCCCAGCATTTT. This sequence encodes CASSGAETGDQPQHF.

The chain joins TRBV6-5 to TRBJ1-6, with 9 bases identical to TRBD1. The CDR3 runs to 15 residues. Germline CDR1 reads MNHEY; CDR2 reads SVGAGI. V shed 6 bases, J shed 11 bases, and the junction held 11 bases outside the gene matches. As DNA, the CDR3 is TGTGCCAGCAGACCCTCCGGACAGGGGTGGACACCCCTCCACTTT. It codes for CASRPSGQGWTPLHF.

The chain links TRBV24-1 to TRBJ2-7, with D uncertain. Germline assignment: CDR1 KGHDR and CDR2 SFDVKD. This CDR3 is 15 amino acids long. V was trimmed by 4 bases and J by 0 bases, leaving 12 bases between them. CDR3 protein: CATSDPRTGSYEQYF. The CDR3 DNA follows: TGTGCCACCAGTGACCCCAGGACCGGCTCCTACGAGCAGTACTTC.

The chain uses TRBV2 and TRBJ2-7; D not certain. This CDR3 region has 11 residues. Trimming took off 3 bases at V and 5 bases at J, with 5 bases between the two ends. Germline V gene lookup returns CDR1 SNHLY and CDR2 FYNNEI. As DNA, the CDR3 is TGTGCCAGCAGTGACCCGGACGAGCAGTACTTC. Its translation is CASSDPDEQYF.

V is TRBV5-1 and J is TRBJ1-4; tentative D call: TRBD1 (5 bases). Germline CDR1 reads SGHRS; CDR2 reads YFSETQ. Trimming took off 0 bases at V and 1 base at J, with 10 bases between the two ends. The CDR3 has 16 amino acids. The CDR3 spells CASSLGLGETNEKLFF. In nucleotides, the CDR3 is TGCGCCAGCAGCTTGGGTCTGGGGGAAACTAATGAAAAACTGTTTTTT.

The chain has TRBV6-1 and TRBJ1-5; a possible D gene is TRBD1 (5 bases). V lost 3 bases and J lost 5, with 11 bases in between. The germline gives CDR1 MNHNS, CDR2 SASEGT. The CDR3 is 14 residues long. CDR3 sequence: CASSDRDRDQPQHF. CDR3 coding DNA: TGTGCCAGCAGTGACCGCGACAGAGATCAGCCCCAGCATTTT.

CDR3 nucleotide sequence: TGTGCCAGCAGCGTATCTGTTGCGGAATATTCCTACAATGAGCAGTTCTTC. Its protein is CASSVSVAEYSYNEQFF. The chain carries TRBV9 and TRBJ2-1; D gene ambiguous. This CDR3 is built from 17 residues. V was trimmed by 1 base and J by 1 base, leaving 15 bases between them. CDR1 and CDR2 from the germline V gene are SGDLS and YYNGEE.

The chain has TRBV7-9 and TRBJ2-2; no reliable D call. Germline CDR1 and CDR2: SEHNR and FQNEAQ (reference sequence). V dropped 3 bases and J dropped 1 base, with 6 bases sitting between them. The CDR3 runs 14 residues. CDR3 loop: CASSLSMNTGELFF. DNA of the CDR3: TGTGCCAGCAGCTTGTCAATGAACACCGGGGAGCTGTTTTTT.

The J gene is TRBJ2-1, the V gene TRBV25-1, with 9 bases fitting TRBD2. The V and J ends lost 6 bases and 1 base, in that order; junction bases with no gene match: 7. The germline V gene has CDR1 MGHDK and CDR2 SYGVNS. The CDR3 totals 16 residues. CDR3 amino acids: CASSQLSGGSYNEQFF. The CDR3 DNA follows: TGTGCCAGCAGCCAGCTTAGCGGGGGTTCCTACAATGAGCAGTTCTTC.

CDR3 bases: TGTGCCAGCAGCGTAGATTCGGGGGTTTACGAGCAGTACTTC. Its protein product is CASSVDSGVYEQYF. The rearrangement joins TRBV9 to TRBJ2-7, with D perhaps matching TRBD2 (6 bases). Germline-derived CDR1 and CDR2 are SGDLS and YYNGEE. With 0 bases removed from V and 4 bases from J, the gap between germline ends came to 11 bases. The CDR3 has 14 residues. Filled out from reference TRBV9 and TRBJ2-7, the complete variable domain reads DSGVTQTPKHLITATGQRVTLRCSPRSGDLSVYWYQQSLDQGLQFLIQYYNGEERAKGNILERFSAQQFPDLHSELNLSSLELGDSALYFCASSVDSGVYEQYFGPGTRLTVT.

The chain couples TRBV7-2 to TRBJ2-2, with unresolved D. Trimming shortened V by 1 base and J by 8 bases, and 14 bases separated the two germline ends. Germline V gene lookup returns CDR1 SGHTA and CDR2 FQGNSA. The CDR3 contains 15 residues. CDR3 residues: CASSLVPDREGELFF. In nucleotides, the CDR3 is TGTGCCAGCAGCTTAGTACCCGATCGTGAAGGGGAGCTGTTTTTT. Supplemented by reference TRBV7-2 and TRBJ2-2, the full variable domain reads GAGVSQSPSNKVTEKGKDVELRCDPISGHTALYWYRQSLGQGLEFLIYFQGNSAPDKSGLPSDRFSAERTGGSVSTLTIQRTQQEDSAVYLCASSLVPDREGELFFGEGSRLTVL.

This clone appeared once. This chain uses TRBV21-1 with TRBJ2-5; the table calls TRBD1, which could not be checked here. TRBV21-1 is termed a pseudogene. This CDR3 spans 13 amino acids. In DNA, the CDR3 is TGTGCCAGCAGCAAAGGAGGGGGAGAGACCCAGTACTTC. It yields the protein CASSKGGGETQYF.

The chain combines TRBV6-2 or TRBV6-3 with TRBJ2-1; TRBD1 agrees at 11 bases. V shed 0 bases, J shed 2 bases, and the junction held 12 bases outside the gene matches. The CDR3 runs 20 residues. Germline lookup yields CDR1 MNHEY and CDR2 SVGEGT. This chain's CDR3 is CASSYSGTGGPGSTYNEQFF. CDR3 bases: TGTGCCAGCAGTTACTCCGGGACAGGGGGACCTGGGTCCACCTACAATGAGCAGTTCTTC.

The V call is TRBV28, the J call TRBJ1-6; a weak D match, TRBD1 (5 bases). V lost 3 bases and J lost 7, with 19 bases in between. The CDR3 runs to 17 residues. Germline V gives CDR1 MDHEN, CDR2 SYDVKM. The CDR3 region is CASSFKAGPPGNSPLHF. The DNA for the CDR3 is TGTGCCAGCAGTTTCAAAGCGGGACCGCCGGGGAATTCACCCCTCCACTTT. The whole variable domain, remainder taken from reference TRBV28 and TRBJ1-6, is DVKVTQSSRYLVKRTGEKVFLECVQDMDHENMFWYRQDPGLGLRLIYFSYDVKMKEKGDIPEGYSVSREKKERFSLILESASTNQTSMYLCASSFKAGPPGNSPLHFGNGTRLTVT.

There are a few counts of this clone. The chain recombines TRBV6-4 with TRBJ1-5; D is unclear. The CDR3 spans 13 residues. Germline loops: CDR1 MRHNA, CDR2 SNTAGT. V was shortened by 4 bases and J by 1 base, with 5 bases between the two germline ends. The CDR3 is CASSVGSNQPQHF. CDR3 coding DNA: TGTGCCAGCAGTGTTGGAAGCAATCAGCCCCAGCATTTT.

This chain connects TRBV28 to TRBJ2-3; 9 nucleotides match TRBD2. The junction had 11 bases not matched to a gene; V was cut back by 3 bases and J by 4 bases. The V gene's germline CDR1 is MDHEN and CDR2 SYDVKM. There are 17 residues in the CDR3. CDR3 protein: CASSFPSRREGADTQYF. Written as DNA, the CDR3 is TGTGCCAGCAGTTTCCCCTCTAGGCGGGAGGGTGCAGATACGCAGTATTTT.

This chain joins TRBV19 and TRBJ1-6; D is uncertain. The CDR3 has 12 residues. Germline V CDR1 and CDR2: LNHDA, SQIVND (reference sequence). Trimming shortened V by 9 bases and J by 8 bases, and 11 bases separated the two germline ends. The CDR3 region is CASREYDSPLHF. DNA for the CDR3: TGTGCCAGCCGAGAATACGATTCACCCCTCCACTTT. The full variable domain, with the rest looked up from reference TRBV19 and TRBJ1-6, is DGGITQSPKYLFRKEGQNVTLSCEQNLNHDAMYWYRQDPGQGLRLIYYSQIVNDFQKGDIAEGYSVSREKKESFPLTVTSAQKNPTAFYLCASREYDSPLHFGNGTRLTVT.

J is TRBJ2-5 and V is TRBV7-9; D remains unclear. Germline CDR1 SEHNR, CDR2 FQNEAQ (reference sequence). The germline V and J ends were trimmed by 2 bases and 1 base, with 5 bases remaining between them. The CDR3 is 13 residues long. CDR3 sequence: CASSLFAQETQYF. The CDR3 region has the DNA TGTGCCAGCAGCTTATTTGCCCAAGAGACCCAGTACTTC.

The CDR3 sequence is CAISDKAYEQYF. The CDR3 region has the DNA TGTGCCATCAGTGACAAAGCCTACGAGCAGTACTTC. The chain recombines TRBV10-3 with TRBJ2-7; no clear D gene. The germline CDR1 and CDR2 sequences are ENHRY and SYGVKD. The V end lost 3 bases, the J end lost 2 bases, and 5 bases lay between the germline ends. This CDR3 is 12 amino acids long.

The rearrangement links TRBV30 to TRBJ1-2, with a tentative D call TRBD1 (6 bases). The CDR3 runs 14 residues. CDR1 is GTSNPN and CDR2 is SVGIG in the germline V gene (reference sequence). The V gene lost 2 bases and the J gene lost 4 bases, with 14 bases spanning the gap. CDR3 nucleotides: TGTGCCTGGAGTATCGGACAGAGCGCCTATGGCTACACCTTC. This codes for CAWSIGQSAYGYTF. Using reference TRBV30 and TRBJ1-2 for the parts outside the CDR3, the full variable domain is SQTIHQWPATLVQPVGSPLSLECTVEGTSNPNLYWYRQAAGRGLQLLFYSVGIGQISSEVPQNLSASRPQDRQFILSSKKLLLSDSGFYLCAWSIGQSAYGYTFGSGTRLTVV.